Sequencing of this TCR beta chain was carried out in a study of cytomegalovirus exposure and HLA in healthy donors (dated 2017 in TCRdb). Context from the whole study: In an earlier analysis of fewer than 750 of the donors, approximately 300 Gb of sequence data and 100 million or so unique TCR beta sequences from 180 million or so T cells were reported. An early release covering roughly 640 HLA-typed donors comprised approximately 290 gigabases of sequencing data and about 90 million unique TCR sequences. Of the approximately 400 genotyped donors, 65% to 90% fell in the genetic ancestry cluster associated with self-reported Caucasian donors. The study aimed to test whether cataloging public T cell receptors could reveal signatures of past pathogen exposure. The T cell repertoires of roughly 660 subjects were profiled by immunosequencing and related to cytomegalovirus serostatus. Along with the 666-subject first cohort, a separate validation cohort of 120 different subjects was used. The study combined high-throughput TCR immunosequencing, statistical association of individual TCRs with disease status, and machine learning to predict cytomegalovirus infection status. A later analysis re-examined previously published TCR beta repertoires from more than 600 donors and added high-resolution HLA genotyping to investigate patterns of TCR occurrence. Rather than drawing on any new phenotypic data, the later analysis identified candidate immune exposures from TCR beta sequences and the way those sequences occurred across donors. An earlier analysis of approximately 500 of the donors applied high-throughput TCR beta sequencing to assess whether each TCR beta V gene segment acted as functional or pseudogenic. Alongside the repertoire data, information on donor age, sex, ethnicity and CMV serostatus was compiled. A later genetic analysis used genome-wide SNP genotypes for about 65% of the roughly 670 donors, treating that subset as a discovery cohort. Every discovery cohort repertoire had been produced on one sequencing platform. Both class I and class II loci were covered by HLA typing, at four-digit resolution. Typing coverage differed by locus: A, B, C, DRB1 and DQB1 were typed in roughly 629-630 donors, DQA1 in about 500, DPA1 in some 610, and DPB1 in approximately 450. A handful of DR-DQ haplotypes were handled as single units for association and clustering because linkage in the cohort was strong. On average, around 200,000 unique TCR beta nucleotide sequences were sequenced per donor among 398 genotyped donors of the cohort, with about 19% of those sequences being non-productive.

Paper-wide results and their limitations: The cohort was sequenced for TCR beta chains only, and without alpha or paired-chain data the features that could be detected were limited. According to a later genetic analysis, donors in an Asian-associated ancestry cluster had fewer N-insertions in productive TCRs than the approximately 650-donor mean. Most TCR sequences were seen in very few donors, while some public TCRs were found in many individuals. A later analysis associated around 16,000 TCR beta sequences with specific HLA alleles at a false discovery rate of 0.05. The only immune exposure information available for the cohort was CMV serostatus. A few of the identified cytomegalovirus-associated TCR beta chains were confirmed in vitro to be specific for cytomegalovirus antigens. Because counts were too low, approximately 18 rarely observed V segments, including chromosome 9 orphons, were excluded from the earlier analysis of around 590 of the donors. A further reported finding was that TCR beta sequences accurately predicted the HLA-A and HLA-B alleles for most subjects in the first cohort. The study listed 164 TCR beta chains as associated with cytomegalovirus. The authors suggested that the approach could potentially be generalized to other disease states and immunological phenotypes. In both the original and validation cohorts, the classifier was reported to diagnose cytomegalovirus status with high specificity and sensitivity. Strong co-occurrence of HLA alleles, especially DR and DQ, made assigning TCR associations to individual alleles difficult. Roughly uniform sequencing depth across donors was assumed in presence/absence analyses, although this assumption may not hold. Correlated functional status among segregating V segments might be attributable to linkage disequilibrium, but an unknown experimental factor could not be ruled out. In a later analysis, most CMV-associated TCR beta chains were found to appear HLA-restricted, with HLA associations seemingly driven largely by CMV exposure. In a later analysis, several top co-occurrence clusters were reported to appear linked to parvovirus B19, influenza, CMV and Epstein-Barr virus. In a later analysis, TCR association rates were found to vary across HLA loci, with the most associated TCRs seen for DRB1 alleles and the fewest for HLA-C alleles. In an earlier analysis of some 640 of the donors, most TCR beta V segments were observed in productive rearrangements about 90% or about 30% of the time, broadly matching IMGT annotations. HLA typing was unavailable for some donors at each locus, so association tests used only the typed subset. Because the 87-base-pair reads could not distinguish some IMGT-functional V segments, including TRBV6-2 and TRBV6-3, those segments were excluded. A later analysis found that HLA-associated TCR beta chains were more clonally expanded and had lower generation probabilities than equally common non-associated chains. In a later genetic analysis, a missense DCLRE1C variant was associated with V-gene and J-gene trimming of TCR beta chains, and the association was replicated in an independent cohort. A cluster of highly shared sequence variants was judged likely to be a technical artifact of the sequencing pipeline.

Turning to this clone: Its antigen is still unknown. One base away there is no much larger clone; base qualities are not given.

The cohort comprised 550 to 700 healthy bone marrow donors. At the time of sampling, every cohort member was nominally healthy, though immune exposures that went unrecorded were likely present. The donor was CMV seropositive and belonged to the group of 250 to 300 seropositive cohort members. Every donor gave a peripheral blood sample, and the peripheral blood mononuclear cells from that sample were used for TCR beta sequencing. The Qiagen DNeasy Blood Extraction Kit was used to extract genomic DNA from the blood cell samples. Library creation used the immunoSEQ multiplex PCR assay. For the multiplex PCR, a mixture combining 60 forward primers for TCR Vbeta segments and 13 reverse primers for TCR Jbeta segments was used. A multiplex PCR assay on genomic DNA amplified the CDR3 region of rearranged TCR beta genes. The Illumina HiSeq System was used to sequence the amplified TCR beta libraries as 87-base-pair reads. The authors processed their data as follows. In a later analysis, some 80 million unique TCR beta chains were counted across the roughly 670 repertoires, and approximately 11 million of these chains were shared by at least two donors. A nearest-neighbor algorithm error-corrected the raw reads and collapsed the reads into unique sequences, merging closely related sequences to remove PCR and sequencing errors. V, D and J gene segments were assigned by aligning CDR3 sequences to IMGT reference sequences. For a sequence to be retained, a match of at least six nucleotides was required to both a V gene segment and a J gene segment. A rearrangement was called productive if the CDR3 had no stop codons and remained in frame with V and J, and every other rearrangement was called non-productive. Following IMGT convention, CDR3 was defined as the stretch from the second conserved V-encoded cysteine up to the conserved J-encoded phenylalanine. Sequences without an unambiguous match to a single V gene segment were excluded from the earlier analysis of almost 600 of the donors. In an earlier analysis of 587 of the donors, a V segment was called functional when productive rearrangements were above 56.7%, and segregating when the standard deviation between donors exceeded 5%. A statistical classification framework was built to diagnose cytomegalovirus status from the catalog of TCR beta chain sequences. In a later analysis, TCR nucleotide sequences were compared against IMGT/GENE-DB human TR gene sequences so that V and J genes could be assigned. Using the TCRdist pipeline, a later analysis assigned CDR3 sequences along with most-parsimonious VDJ recombination scenarios. In a later analysis, each TCR beta chain was defined by its CDR3 amino acid sequence together with its V-gene family, and reads without a unique V-gene family were excluded. To address suspected cross-contamination and a sequencing artifact, a later analysis removed several hundred highly shared, low-generation-probability nucleotide sequences. A later analysis calculated a clonal expansion index for each public chain from normalized within-repertoire ranks of inferred template counts. A later analysis computed generation probabilities with a VDJ recombination model fitted to out-of-frame rearrangements, and checked the results against IGoR. Hypergeometric tests were used in a later analysis to score TCR-TCR, TCR-HLA and TCR-CMV co-occurrence, with a repertoire-size bias correction applied to the TCR pairs. False discovery rates were estimated in a later analysis by permuting HLA or CMV assignments 20 times. In a later analysis, co-occurring TCRs were grouped with DBSCAN, and TCRdist sequence similarity was added when clustering was performed within HLA-allele-positive subsets. Repertoires with fewer than 30,000 or more than 120,000 public chains, plus five repertoires with anomalous nucleotide sharing, were excluded from co-occurrence clustering. The source is immuneACCESS, and TCRdb retained only in-frame sequences with V and J called. Part of the clones is not carried over; for the studies checked, unresolved V genes explain less than half of this, and the remainder is unexplained. The V and J calls and clone size are taken from that table; D and trimming were inferred from the DNA. The sample data list 130,000 to 150,000 clones, and 80% of these were observed just once. The top ten clones comprise 6.5% to 7% of the sample.

The germline V gene specifies SNHLY as CDR1 and FYNNEI as CDR2. There are 18 amino acids in the CDR3, from cysteine to phenylalanine inclusive. Only the CDR3 portion is preserved as DNA: 54 bases, with reading frame beginning at the first base. V and J are trimmed by 3 bases and 3 bases, and the gene matches miss 12 bases of the junction. This TCR was recovered from a man aged 35 to 55 in good health and CMV-seropositive. The sequenced sample consisted of PBMCs. The sequence links TRBV2 to TRBJ2-7, and TRBD2 aligns with 12 junction nucleotides. The CDR3: CASSEEGLASGGDYEQYF. The nucleotides read TGTGCCAGCAGTGAGGAAGGGCTGGCTAGCGGGGGGGACTACGAGCAGTACTTC.